One TCR beta chain is described in this entry. Each patient presented with locally advanced or metastatic urothelial carcinoma. For each patient, 1 to 8 samples were obtained, pretreatment and on-treatment. The data belong to a study of PD-L1 blockade in urothelial cancer. Study at large: Male sex and bladder-origin urothelial cancer characterized about 90% of the roughly 29 patients.

Sequenced by immunoSEQ multiplex PCR; TCRdb stores in-frame clones only, minus some. The sample has about 49,000 clones, 70% to 90% seen once. V lost 3 bases and J lost 0; bases outside the gene matches: 18. The CDR3 is 20 amino acids. Germline V gene lookup returns CDR1 SGHRS and CDR2 YFSETQ. This sequence was found in a man aged 60 to 75 with urothelial cancer. The rearrangement joins TRBV5-1 to TRBJ2-7; 10 nucleotides match TRBD1. The source was PBMCs, collected around atezolizumab (anti-PD-L1) treatment. CDR3 DNA sequence: TGCGCCAGCAGCTACCGACCCCCTGACAGGGGGCTCGGGAGCTCCTACGAGCAGTACTTC. Its translation: CASSYRPPDRGLGSSYEQYF.